This entry describes one T cell receptor beta chain. This specimen comes from a study of blood T cell repertoires in COVID-19. At the level of the study: Sites in the United States, Italy and Spain provided acute and convalescent COVID-19 samples. Sources were T cells, B-cell-depleted T cells, or PBMCs; the material itself was cDNA or gDNA.

Original handling: Amplification of reference gene primers was used by the study to estimate nucleated cell counts. TCRdb's copy holds only in-frame clones and misses some; the assay was immunoSEQ multiplex PCR. V and J calls and clone size follow that table, whereas D and trimming were derived from the DNA. The table shows about 89,000 clones, with around 72% occurring only once. Trimming cost V 3 bases and J 2 bases, with 12 bases left between them. The CDR3 spans 14 residues. CDR1 DFQATT and CDR2 SNEGSKA come from the germline V gene (reference sequence). The source of this sequence is a woman at least 80 years old with acute or convalescent COVID-19. The sample was peripheral blood. The V gene is TRBV20-1, the J gene TRBJ2-3, with unresolved D. This CDR3 reads CSASPEALTDTQYF. The CDR3 nucleotides read TGCAGTGCTAGTCCCGAGGCCCTCACAGATACGCAGTATTTT.